The present entry profiles one T cell receptor (beta chain) with its context. There is no known antigen for this receptor. Base quality data are lacking; no much larger clone is found one base away. The CDR3 starts with the cysteine, ends with the phenylalanine, and has 13 residues. The read is trimmed to its CDR3 DNA, 39 bases read in frame from base 1. The trim is 4 bases for V and 10 bases for J, with a gap of 17 bases between the germline ends. CDR1 and CDR2 were assigned from the germline V gene (reference sequence) as DFQATT and SNEGSKA. The approximately 41 donors, aged about 6 to 90 years, were systemically healthy Caucasian individuals from Russia. Each donor gave about 9.7 milliliters of peripheral blood, drawn into EDTA-treated Vacutainer tubes. Ficoll-Paque density-gradient centrifugation was used to isolate PBMCs, with at least 7 million obtained per sample. Total RNA was extracted from PBMCs with Trizol reagent, with at least 5.5 micrograms obtained per sample. For every donor, an aliquot of PBMCs went through flow cytometry to measure the percentages of naive CD45RAhigh/CD27high T cells.

This record comes from a study of blood T cells in healthy people across ages (dated by TCRdb to between 2014 and 2017). About the full investigation: In model experiments, roughly one uniquely barcoded TCR beta cDNA molecule per two T cells was captured by template switching. Using deep sequencing normalized with unique cDNA molecular identifiers, the study measured how TCR beta repertoire diversity changes with age. Donors were grouped into four age groups: young (average roughly 16 years), middle-aged (around 39), aged (over 55) and long-lived (about 90). Donors of different ages were randomly distributed across sequencing lanes to avoid experimental bias. Two additional independent replicas of 1 million unique cDNA reads from the same blood draw were analyzed for two donors (one aged 18 to 29 and one aged 80 or older).

The paper as a whole reports these results and caveats: Bulk unsorted PBMC profiling prevented conclusive comparison of naive and antigen-experienced compartments. Because donor CMV infection status was unknown, age-related changes in expanded clonotypes were potentially confounded. There was a strong correlation between observed TCR beta diversity and the percentage of naive T cells measured by flow cytometry. As age increased, observed TCR beta diversity per million T cells dropped in a roughly linear way, and a significant reduction was already evident by age roughly 40. Compared with the aged group, the long-lived group had more naive CD4+ T cells, fewer expanded clones and increased TCR diversity, suggesting age selection. Total diversity estimates from one million sequenced T cells were considered lower bounds and underestimates.

To prepare the library, 5' RACE was applied. TCRdb records Illumina HiSeq 2500 as the sequencer. A second roughly 6 to 11 cycle PCR used a sample-barcoded 5' primer and a J-beta primer mix. Each TCR beta cDNA molecule received a unique molecular identifier from a template-switch 5' adaptor carrying 12 random nucleotides. Each sample yielded at least 3 million CDR3-containing paired-end reads. First-strand cDNA was synthesized from all RNA with the Mint cDNA synthesis kit, primed by a TRBC-specific oligonucleotide. All cDNA was treated with uracil-DNA glycosylase and then went through a first 18-cycle PCR with the universal primers M1SS and BC2_uni_R. As for how the authors treated the data: For normalization, 1 million high-quality reads were randomly selected from each sample, with every read carrying a distinct molecular identifier. Reads with shared molecular identifiers were discarded instead of being binned into consensus sequences. MiTCR, run with a Q25 quality threshold and the strictest error-elimination algorithm, handled CDR3 identification, clonotype clustering and error correction. Lower-bound total TCR beta diversity was estimated with a nonparametric unseen species model using Euler transformation. TCRdb reworked the public reads: Q25 trimming with fastp, MiXCR clone assembly, productive beta chains retained. A single entry per CDR3 protein holds the most common genes and DNA from its merged rows. The V and J calls shown here were made by TCRdb, not taken from the authors' results. The sample table contains over a million distinct CDR3 sequences; only one count was recorded for 42% of them. The biggest ten clones account for approximately 7.9% of the sample.

The material sequenced was blood. Recombination linked TRBV20-1 to TRBJ2-1; confidence is insufficient to name the D gene. This receptor was taken from a young woman in good health. The DNA sequence is as follows: TGCAGTGCTACGGACCTGTACTCCTACGAGCAGTTCTTC. Translated, it reads CSATDLYSYEQFF.